Listed below are T cell receptor beta chains from one sample, sequenced in a study of blood T cell repertoires in COVID-19. TCRdb's copy holds only in-frame clones and misses some; the assay was immunoSEQ multiplex PCR. In the table there are some 200,000 clones, approximately 80% of which are singletons. Sequenced material: peripheral blood. These TCRs come from a woman older than 75 with active or convalescent COVID-19. Each CDR3 is given with its conserved first and last residue. A D gene is named only where the DNA matches it firmly. Clone size, where shown, is once, few, many, or a class for clones that have expanded.

d_call,j_call,clone_size,cdr3_length,v_call,cdr3_aa,cdr3_nt
TRBD1,TRBJ1-6,-,14,TRBV28,CASSSDRGRSPLHF,TGTGCCAGCAGTTCGGACAGGGGAAGGTCACCCCTCCACTTT
TRBD2,TRBJ2-7,-,14,TRBV5-4,CASTLGDGRNEQYF,TGTGCCAGCACCTTGGGGGACGGGAGGAACGAGCAGTACTTC
-,TRBJ1-2,-,15,TRBV6-1,CASSEREGFNYGYTF,TGTGCCAGCAGTGAACGGGAGGGGTTCAACTATGGCTACACCTTC
TRBD1,TRBJ2-6,-,20,TRBV5-1,CASSLGRQGTFSTGANVLTF,TGCGCCAGCAGCTTGGGTAGACAGGGGACCTTTTCTACTGGGGCCAACGTCCTGACTTTC
-,TRBJ1-2,-,15,TRBV5-1,CASSLDDGVNYGYTF,TGCGCCAGCAGCTTGGACGACGGAGTTAACTATGGCTACACCTTC
-,TRBJ2-2,-,12,TRBV19,CASKRLTGELFF,TGTGCCAGTAAGCGACTGACCGGGGAGCTGTTTTTT
-,TRBJ1-2,-,11,TRBV5-6,CASRSNYGYTF,TGTGCCAGCAGGTCAAACTATGGCTACACCTTC
-,TRBJ1-2,once,11,TRBV12-5,CASGLHSGYTF,TGTGCTAGTGGTCTCCATAGCGGCTACACCTTC
-,TRBJ2-1,-,14,TRBV4-3,CASSQSLGVNEQFF,TGCGCCAGCAGCCAATCTCTGGGAGTCAATGAGCAGTTCTTC
-,TRBJ1-1,few,9,TRBV20-1,CSAQKEAFF,TGCAGTGCCCAGAAAGAAGCTTTCTTT